Each of the 31 T cell receptor beta chains below was sequenced from the same sample in a study of a mutant IDH1 vaccine in newly diagnosed glioma. Sample time point: baseline, week 1 (first vaccination visit). The treatment was: pre-vaccination baseline after standard-of-care therapy. Data came from immunoSEQ multiplex PCR; TCRdb stores just in-frame clones and leaves some out. The sample consists of around 64,000 clones, around 82% of them appearing once. The specimen was peripheral blood mononuclear cells (PBMCs), collected from a glioma patient treated with radiotherapy, temozolomide or both. The receptors derive from a woman under 30 with glioma. Some clones in this sample may be carry-over from other donors' samples.

The gene calls are TRBV7-9 and TRBJ2-7; the match to TRBD1 covers 9 bases. The V gene's germline CDR1 is SEHNR and CDR2 FQNEAQ (reference sequence). The ends lost 4 bases at V and 3 bases at J; junction bases unmatched: 4. This CDR3 is built from 14 residues. DNA of the CDR3: TGTGCCAGCAGCTCCCTGACAGGGGGCTACGAGCAGTACTTC. Translation gives CASSSLTGGYEQYF.

The rearrangement uses TRBV5-4 and TRBJ2-1, with D maybe TRBD1 (6 bases). Germline V lookup: CDR1 SGHNT, CDR2 YYREEE (reference sequence). The V gene lost 4 bases and the J gene lost 7 bases, with 12 bases spanning the gap. The CDR3 sequence is 13 residues long. The CDR3 DNA sequence: TGTGCCAGCAGCCCCGGACAGTTGAATGAGCAGTTCTTC. Translated, it gives CASSPGQLNEQFF.

The chain has TRBV9 and TRBJ2-7; no reliable D call. This CDR3 is built from 11 residues. In germline, CDR1 is SGDLS, CDR2 YYNGEE. The germline V and J ends were trimmed by 5 bases and 6 bases, with 9 bases remaining between them. In nucleotides, the CDR3 is TGTGCCAGCAGTTCCGCGTCCGAGCAGTACTTC. Its translation: CASSSASEQYF. The full variable domain, completed using reference TRBV9 and TRBJ2-7, is DSGVTQTPKHLITATGQRVTLRCSPRSGDLSVYWYQQSLDQGLQFLIQYYNGEERAKGNILERFSAQQFPDLHSELNLSSLELGDSALYFCASSSASEQYFGPGTRLTVT.

The genes are TRBV19 and TRBJ1-1, with D uncertain. This CDR3 contains 12 residues. V gave up 8 bases and J gave up 3 bases, with 10 bases separating them. Germline values: CDR1 LNHDA, CDR2 SQIVND (reference sequence). The CDR3 spells CASGSAHTEAFF. In DNA, the CDR3 is TGTGCCAGTGGATCGGCTCACACTGAAGCTTTCTTT.

V gene TRBV6-5 combines with J gene TRBJ2-3; 9 nucleotides match TRBD2. Germline V CDR1 and CDR2: MNHEY, SVGAGI. Trimming took 4 bases from V and 5 from J; bases not matched to a gene: 7. The CDR3 sequence is 15 residues long. CDR3 protein: CASSFTAGGGDTQYF. The CDR3 bases are TGTGCCAGCAGTTTCACAGCGGGAGGAGGAGATACGCAGTATTTT.

This rearrangement joins TRBV5-3 to TRBJ2-5; TRBD2 matches at 7 bases. TRBV5-3 counts as an open reading frame of uncertain function. CDR3 length: 13 amino acids. V lost 4 bases and J lost 0; bases outside the gene matches: 0. The CDR3 reads CARSTSDQETQYF. In nucleotides, the CDR3 is TGTGCCAGAAGCACTAGCGACCAAGAGACCCAGTACTTC.

The J gene is TRBJ1-1, the V gene TRBV18; D uncertain. The V gene's germline CDR1 is KGHSH and CDR2 LQKENI. The germline V and J ends were trimmed by 2 bases and 1 base, with 11 bases remaining between them. The CDR3 spans 15 residues. Here the CDR3 DNA reads TGTGCCAGCTCACCAAACACTGGACGGAACACTGAAGCTTTCTTT. Translated, it gives CASSPNTGRNTEAFF.

This clone was seen only a few times. The J gene is TRBJ2-2, the V gene TRBV4-3; 9 bases are a match to TRBD2. The CDR3 contains 17 residues. Germline loops: CDR1 LGHNA, CDR2 YSLEER. Trimming cost V 4 bases and J 3 bases; bases outside gene matches: 9. The CDR3 sequence: CASSPEVAGAHTGELFF. In nucleotides, the CDR3 is TGCGCCAGCAGCCCAGAGGTAGCGGGGGCCCACACCGGGGAGCTGTTTTTT.

This chain links TRBV7-8 with TRBJ1-2; perhaps TRBD1 as D (6 bases). Trimming pared 1 base from V and 0 bases from J, leaving 9 bases between. The CDR3 consists of 15 residues. CDR1 and CDR2 (germline): SGHVS, FQNEAQ. Here the CDR3 reads CASSLGQDPNYGYTF. The DNA of the CDR3 is TGTGCCAGCAGCTTAGGACAGGACCCTAACTATGGCTACACCTTC.

The rearrangement joins TRBV19 to TRBJ2-7; the match to TRBD2 covers 10 bases. V lost 5 bases, J lost 4 bases, and 11 bases stayed unmatched. Looked up from germline, CDR1 is LNHDA and CDR2 is SQIVND (reference sequence). This CDR3 comprises 16 residues. The DNA for the CDR3 is TGTGCCAGTAGTGCCGGGTCGCTAGCGGGAGAATACGAGCAGTACTTC. Translating gives CASSAGSLAGEYEQYF.

The CDR3 protein is CASSLNLQGIHEQYF. CDR3 sequence (DNA): TGTGCCAGCAGCTTGAATTTACAGGGAATCCACGAGCAGTACTTC. The chain has TRBV5-6 and TRBJ2-7; D possibly corresponds to TRBD1 (6 bases). Per the germline V gene, CDR1 is SGHDT and CDR2 is YYEEEE. This CDR3 is 15 amino acids long. V shed 1 base and J shed 5 bases, with 16 bases lying between them.

V is TRBV5-3 and J is TRBJ2-5, with TRBD2 matching 10 bases. With the DNA end fitting TRBJ2-7 better, the J assignment may be wrong. TRBV5-3 is marked as an open reading frame, function uncertain. CDR3 length equals 14 residues. CDR3: CARSLVAGGTEQYF. In DNA, the CDR3 is TGTGCCAGAAGCTTGGTAGCGGGAGGAACCGAGCAGTACTTC.

This clone showed up just a few times. The chain carries TRBV19 and TRBJ1-2, with D possibly being TRBD1 (6 bases). The CDR3 extends over 13 amino acids. Trimming took off 3 bases at V and 4 bases at J, with 9 bases between the two ends. CDR1 is LNHDA and CDR2 is SQIVND in the germline V gene (reference sequence). This CDR3 reads CASSIGGGYGYTF. The CDR3 region has the DNA TGTGCCAGTAGTATTGGGGGCGGCTATGGCTACACCTTC.

The count of this clone is one. The chain is built from TRBV18 and TRBJ1-4, with D perhaps matching TRBD1 (5 bases). The germline V gene has CDR1 KGHSH and CDR2 LQKENI. This CDR3 contains 17 residues. V lost 3 bases to trimming and J lost 8 bases, with 22 bases between them. CDR3 sequence: CASSPPLFGNEGEKLFF. In nucleotides, the CDR3 is TGTGCCAGCTCACCGCCCCTTTTCGGCAATGAGGGGGAAAAACTGTTTTTT.

The V gene is TRBV4-1, the J gene TRBJ2-7; 9 bases are shared with TRBD2. This CDR3 is 18 amino acids long. Germline V gene lookup returns CDR1 MGHRA and CDR2 YSYEKL. Losses at the gene ends were 1 base for V and 3 bases for J; bases not matched to a gene: 13. CDR3 coding DNA: TGCGCCAGCAGCCAAGGGGCGTTATTAGCGGGAGTGGGCTACGAGCAGTACTTC. It translates to CASSQGALLAGVGYEQYF.

The gene calls are TRBV9 and TRBJ1-3; TRBD1 is a possible D gene (5 bases). Germline V gives CDR1 SGDLS, CDR2 YYNGEE. This CDR3 is built from 18 residues. V dropped 4 bases and J dropped 0 bases, with 20 bases sitting between them. The CDR3 spells CASSPQRRGPDSGNTIYF. CDR3 nucleotides: TGTGCCAGCAGCCCTCAAAGGAGGGGCCCGGACTCTGGAAACACCATATATTTT.

The chain combines TRBV18 with TRBJ1-1; D gene ambiguous. Between the trimmed V and J ends, which lost 6 bases and 6 bases, there was a span of 14 bases. CDR1 and CDR2 from the germline V gene are KGHSH and LQKENI. This CDR3 spans 13 amino acids. The CDR3 loop is CASSLGSLAEAFF. In DNA, the CDR3 is TGTGCCAGCTCCCTAGGCTCGCTGGCTGAAGCTTTCTTT.

This clone was detected a few times. The V call is TRBV6-4, the J call TRBJ1-1; D is possibly TRBD1 (5 bases). Trimming pared 6 bases from V and 1 base from J, leaving 9 bases between. The germline V gene encodes CDR1 MRHNA and CDR2 SNTAGT. The CDR3 runs to 13 residues. CDR3 nucleotide sequence: TGTGCCAGCAGCCGAACAGGGAACACTGAAGCTTTCTTT. Protein sequence: CASSRTGNTEAFF.

This chain links TRBV27 with TRBJ1-1; tentatively, D is TRBD1 (5 bases). CDR3 length: 15 amino acids. CDR1 and CDR2 (germline): MNHEY, SMNVEV (reference sequence). Trimming took 0 bases from V and 7 from J, leaving 15 bases between them. The CDR3 loop reads CASSLSGRGPIEAFF. Here the CDR3 DNA reads TGTGCCAGCAGTTTATCTGGGAGGGGTCCGATTGAAGCTTTCTTT.

The chain combines TRBV19 with TRBJ1-1, with D unclear. V was clipped by 7 bases and J by 4 bases, with 13 bases between them. Germline V gene data show CDR1 as LNHDA and CDR2 as SQIVND (reference sequence). This CDR3 is built from 13 residues. The CDR3 reads CASNPRIFTEAFF. In DNA form, the CDR3 reads TGTGCCAGTAACCCAAGGATTTTCACTGAAGCTTTCTTT.

The rearrangement links TRBV29-1 to TRBJ2-3; D is perhaps TRBD1 (5 bases). Trimming pared 4 bases from V and 5 bases from J, leaving 16 bases between. CDR1 and CDR2 from the germline V gene are SQVTM and ANQGSEA. The CDR3 is 14 amino acids. The CDR3 region is CSVGSRRRGDTQYF. The CDR3 bases are TGCAGCGTTGGTAGCAGGCGTAGGGGAGATACGCAGTATTTT.

J is TRBJ2-7 and V is TRBV29-1; D may be TRBD1 (6 bases). The CDR3 is 11 residues long. Germline assignment: CDR1 SQVTM and CDR2 ANQGSEA. V lost 7 bases and J lost 4, with 11 bases in between. CDR3 in DNA: TGCAGCGGGGGGCAGGCTTACGAGCAGTACTTC. It codes for CSGGQAYEQYF.

This rearrangement joins TRBV29-1 to TRBJ1-1; D is undetermined. Germline CDR1 and CDR2: SQVTM and ANQGSEA. Trimming pared 4 bases from V and 0 bases from J, leaving 9 bases between. The CDR3 is 13 amino acids. The CDR3 region has the DNA TGCAGCGTTGTGACTCCCTTGAACACTGAAGCTTTCTTT. It translates to CSVVTPLNTEAFF.

This chain uses TRBV9 with TRBJ2-1; the match to TRBD2 covers 8 bases. The germline V gene encodes CDR1 SGDLS and CDR2 YYNGEE. J was trimmed by 5 bases and V by 0 bases; bases with no gene match: 7. The CDR3 loop spans 16 amino acids. The CDR3: CASSVATGRANNEQFF. Here the CDR3 DNA reads TGTGCCAGCAGCGTAGCTACCGGGAGGGCCAACAATGAGCAGTTCTTC.

The chain recombines TRBV10-3 with TRBJ2-7, with D possibly matching TRBD1 (6 bases). This CDR3 is built from 15 residues. CDR1 ENHRY and CDR2 SYGVKD come from the germline V gene. Trimming removed 3 bases at V and 3 bases at J, with 15 bases between. CDR3 amino acids: CAISEEVNRVYEQYF. CDR3 DNA: TGTGCCATCAGTGAAGAAGTCAACAGGGTCTACGAGCAGTACTTC.

The chain has TRBV19 and TRBJ2-7; perhaps TRBD1 as D (5 bases). Trimming took 6 bases from V and 0 from J, leaving 15 bases between them. CDR1 is LNHDA and CDR2 is SQIVND in the germline V gene (reference sequence). The CDR3 totals 15 residues. This CDR3 is CASRVGPGSSYEQYF. The CDR3 DNA reads as TGTGCCAGTAGGGTGGGGCCCGGCAGCTCCTACGAGCAGTACTTC.

CDR3 DNA sequence: TGTGCCAGCAGCTTAGATTGGGCCTTGGGCCGCGGGCAGTTCTTC. It codes for CASSLDWALGRGQFF. This rearrangement joins TRBV11-2 to TRBJ2-1; D gene uncertain. The CDR3 loop spans 15 amino acids. V was cut by 0 bases and J by 12 bases, with 18 bases left in between. From germline, CDR1 is SGHAT and CDR2 FQNNGV.

The table lists this clone with a few counts. The CDR3 sequence: CASLGGGTGEETQYF. CDR3 nucleotides: TGTGCCAGCCTCGGGGGGGGGACAGGGGAAGAGACCCAGTACTTC. This chain joins TRBV2 and TRBJ2-5, with TRBD1 matching over 10 bases. Germline assignment: CDR1 SNHLY and CDR2 FYNNEI. V was pared by 8 bases and J by 3 bases, with 9 bases of the junction left unmatched. CDR3 length: 15 residues.

The CDR3 DNA reads TGTGCCAGCAGCTTAGCGAGAGGGGCTCGGAACTATGGCTACACCTTC. This codes for CASSLARGARNYGYTF. This chain links TRBV7-9 with TRBJ1-2, with D tentatively TRBD1 (5 bases). Trimming took 0 bases from V and 2 from J, leaving 13 bases between them. Germline V lookup: CDR1 SEHNR, CDR2 FQNEAQ (reference sequence). The CDR3 covers 16 residues.

The chain links TRBV25-1 to TRBJ1-3; D gene ambiguous. V gave up 4 bases and J gave up 2 bases, with 6 bases separating them. This CDR3 region has 13 residues. Germline-derived CDR1 and CDR2 are MGHDK and SYGVNS. CDR3: CASSVVPGNTIYF. CDR3 in DNA: TGTGCCAGCAGTGTAGTGCCTGGAAACACCATATATTTT. The full variable domain, with the rest looked up from reference TRBV25-1 and TRBJ1-3, is EADIYQTPRYLVIGTGKKITLECSQTMGHDKMYWYQQDPGMELHLIHYSYGVNSTEKGDLSSESTVSRIRTEHFPLTLESARPSHTSQYLCASSVVPGNTIYFGEGSWLTVV.

This sequence joins TRBV7-9 and TRBJ1-1, with D possibly being TRBD1 (6 bases). Germline loops: CDR1 SEHNR, CDR2 FQNEAQ (reference sequence). Trimming stripped 4 bases from V and 1 base from J, with 10 bases between. This CDR3 spans 14 amino acids. CDR3 residues: CASSSDSPNTEAFF. The CDR3 coding sequence is TGTGCCAGCAGCTCGGACAGCCCGAACACTGAAGCTTTCTTT.